These 25 T cell receptor beta chains were sequenced from one sample in a study of shared clonotypes between healthy human individuals. Repertoires were generated with immunoSEQ multiplex PCR, while TCRdb's copy carries only in-frame clones and drops some. Of about 1 million clones in the sample, about 75% were seen once. The sequenced material came from memory CD4+ T cells sorted from blood. Documented subset: CD45RA-negative fraction. These receptors were collected from a man between 18 and 35 years old in good health.

The chain employs TRBV5-1 and TRBJ2-5, with unresolved D. Germline CDR1 is SGHRS and CDR2 is YFSETQ. The CDR3 sequence is 15 residues long. Trimming shortened V by 5 bases and J by 1 base, and 15 bases separated the two germline ends. In DNA form, the CDR3 reads TGCGCCAGCAGGCAAGGTTCCTCCGCCCAAGAGACCCAGTACTTC. Its protein is CASRQGSSAQETQYF.

This chain uses TRBV6-5 with TRBJ1-2; D is undetermined. Germline values: CDR1 MNHEY, CDR2 SVGAGI. The germline V and J ends were trimmed by 0 bases and 0 bases, with 8 bases remaining between them. The CDR3 has 15 residues. The CDR3 sequence is CASSYSYRANYGYTF. The CDR3 DNA reads as TGTGCCAGCAGTTACTCGTACAGAGCTAACTATGGCTACACCTTC.

This clone was detected a few times. Other DNA variants within this sample encode the same CDR3. The chain joins TRBV2 to TRBJ2-3; no clear D gene. This CDR3 region has 14 residues. Germline CDR1 reads SNHLY; CDR2 reads FYNNEI. Deletions cut 2 bases from V and 2 bases from J, with 8 bases between. Written as DNA, the CDR3 is TGTGCCAGCAGTGAAAGTTGGTCCACAGATACGCAGTATTTT. As protein: CASSESWSTDTQYF. The variable domain in full, with the rest retrieved from reference TRBV2 and TRBJ2-3, is EPEVTQTPSHQVTQMGQEVILRCVPISNHLYFYWYRQILGQKVEFLVSFYNNEISEKSEIFDDQFSVERPDGSNFTLKIRSTKLEDSAMYFCASSESWSTDTQYFGPGTRLTVL.

The chain uses TRBV2 and TRBJ1-6; D is perhaps TRBD1 (5 bases). The V gene lost 4 bases and the J gene lost 4 bases, with 11 bases spanning the gap. Germline-derived CDR1 and CDR2 are SNHLY and FYNNEI. This CDR3 is built from 15 residues. CDR3 loop: CASSGWGAYNSPLHF. The CDR3 DNA sequence: TGTGCCAGCAGTGGATGGGGCGCTTATAATTCACCCCTCCACTTT.

The rearrangement uses TRBV4-1 and TRBJ1-1; D is possibly TRBD1 (5 bases). Trimming shortened V by 2 bases and J by 7 bases, and 17 bases separated the two germline ends. The CDR3 totals 15 residues. CDR1 is MGHRA and CDR2 is YSYEKL in the germline V gene. The CDR3 loop reads CASSQSEVLRGEAFF. DNA for the CDR3: TGCGCCAGCAGCCAATCAGAGGTGTTGAGGGGTGAAGCTTTCTTT.

This chain links TRBV15 with TRBJ1-6; 7 nucleotides line up with TRBD1. In germline, CDR1 is LNHNV, CDR2 YYDKDF (reference sequence). CDR3 length: 15 amino acids. Germline trimming cut 4 bases from V and 3 bases from J; bases unmatched to any gene: 3. For the CDR3, the DNA is TGTGCCACCAGCACCGGGACAGTCTATAATTCACCCCTCCACTTT. This gives the protein CATSTGTVYNSPLHF.

The V and J genes are TRBV18 and TRBJ2-3, with TRBD2 identical over 15 bases. Germline values: CDR1 KGHSH, CDR2 LQKENI. Trimming cost V 4 bases and J 4 bases; bases outside gene matches: 6. CDR3 size: 17 residues. The CDR3 reads CASSLLGLAGGSDTQYF. For the CDR3, the DNA is TGTGCCAGCTCACTACTTGGACTAGCGGGAGGGTCAGATACGCAGTATTTT.

This clone was observed a single time. The genes are TRBV9 and TRBJ1-2, with 8 positions matching TRBD1. Looked up from germline, CDR1 is SGDLS and CDR2 is YYNGEE. There are 16 residues in the CDR3. J was trimmed by 4 bases and V by 4 bases; bases with no gene match: 12. CDR3 DNA sequence: TGTGCCAGCAGCATCCAGCCCGGGACAGGAGTCTATGGCTACACCTTC. Translated, it gives CASSIQPGTGVYGYTF.

This clone was detected only a few times. The rearrangement uses TRBV2 and TRBJ2-1; D perhaps matches TRBD1 (5 bases). The germline V gene encodes CDR1 SNHLY and CDR2 FYNNEI. CDR3 length equals 13 residues. Trimming shortened V by 7 bases and J by 2 bases, and 9 bases separated the two germline ends. The CDR3 region is CASNKGPYNEQFF. Written as DNA, the CDR3 is TGTGCCAGCAATAAGGGGCCCTACAATGAGCAGTTCTTC.

The rearrangement joins TRBV6-6 to TRBJ2-7, with 8 positions matching TRBD2. Trimming at V came to 10 bases and at J to 3 bases, leaving 8 bases not matched to a gene. This CDR3 region has 13 residues. Germline assignment: CDR1 MNHNY and CDR2 SVGAGI (reference sequence). The CDR3 is CATFNGGGYEQYF. CDR3 sequence (DNA): TGTGCCACCTTCAACGGGGGGGGCTACGAGCAGTACTTC.

The chain combines TRBV7-6 with TRBJ2-3, with TRBD2 matching 8 bases. With V trimmed by 1 base and J by 2 bases, 8 bases remained unmatched. The CDR3 runs to 17 residues. Looked up from germline, CDR1 is SGHVS and CDR2 is FNYEAQ. The CDR3 spells CASSLGGSGGPTDTQYF. The CDR3 bases are TGTGCCAGCAGCTTAGGAGGGTCGGGAGGGCCCACAGATACGCAGTATTTT.

A few counts support this clone. The chain joins TRBV11-2 to TRBJ2-7, with 10 bases that match TRBD1. Per germline, CDR1 SGHAT and CDR2 FQNNGV. The length of the CDR3 is 17 residues. V trimming: 4 bases; J trimming: 2 bases; junction bases outside the gene matches: 11. The CDR3 region has the DNA TGTGCCAGCAGCTCCCGAATTTCCGGGACAGGGGCCTACGAGCAGTACTTC. It encodes CASSSRISGTGAYEQYF. Drawing the rest from reference TRBV11-2 and TRBJ2-7, the complete variable domain is EAGVAQSPRYKIIEKRQSVAFWCNPISGHATLYWYQQILGQGPKLLIQFQNNGVVDDSQLPKDRFSAERLKGVDSTLKIQPAKLEDSAVYLCASSSRISGTGAYEQYFGPGTRLTVT.

V usage is TRBV5-6 and J usage is TRBJ1-2; D gene uncertain. CDR1 is SGHDT and CDR2 is YYEEEE in the germline V gene. V was trimmed by 1 base and J by 1 base, leaving 11 bases between them. This CDR3 comprises 15 residues. The CDR3 sequence: CASSLRRRINYGYTF. Here the CDR3 DNA reads TGTGCCAGCAGCTTGCGGCGGCGCATTAACTATGGCTACACCTTC. The full variable domain, completed using reference TRBV5-6 and TRBJ1-2, is DAGVTQSPTHLIKTRGQQVTLRCSPKSGHDTVSWYQQALGQGPQFIFQYYEEEERQRGNFPDRFSGHQFPNYSSELNVNALLLGDSALYLCASSLRRRINYGYTFGSGTRLTVV.

The chain is built from TRBV2 and TRBJ2-6, with 12 positions matching TRBD2. There are 17 residues in the CDR3. Per the germline V gene, CDR1 is SNHLY and CDR2 is FYNNEI. With V trimmed by 7 bases and J by 0 bases, 4 bases remained unmatched. Written as DNA, the CDR3 is TGTGCCAGCACTAGGACTAGCGGGAACTCTGGGGCCAACGTCCTGACTTTC. Translating gives CASTRTSGNSGANVLTF.

This chain links TRBV7-2 with TRBJ2-7; D might be TRBD1 or TRBD2, each matching 7 bases. Germline assignment: CDR1 SGHTA and CDR2 FQGNSA. This CDR3 comprises 14 residues. Trimming took off 5 bases at V and 3 bases at J, with 14 bases between the two ends. For the CDR3, the DNA is TGTGCCAGCAGCGTCCAGCGGGACAGCTACGAGCAGTACTTC. Its protein product is CASSVQRDSYEQYF.

CDR3 nucleotide sequence: TGTGCCTGGAAAGGACTAGCGGGACCGTGGGGCCAAGAGACCCAGTACTTC. This sequence encodes CAWKGLAGPWGQETQYF. The chain couples TRBV30 to TRBJ2-5, with TRBD2 matching over 12 bases. The CDR3 runs 17 residues. Per the germline V gene, CDR1 is GTSNPN and CDR2 is SVGIG (reference sequence). With V trimmed by 4 bases and J by 1 base, 10 bases remained unmatched.

The gene calls are TRBV29-1 and TRBJ2-4; D is unclear. V was trimmed by 6 bases and J by 0 bases, leaving 6 bases between them. Germline V CDR1 and CDR2: SQVTM, ANQGSEA. The CDR3 covers 12 residues. In DNA form, the CDR3 reads TGCAGCGTAAGTGAAGCCAAAAACATTCAGTACTTC. Protein sequence: CSVSEAKNIQYF.

This rearrangement joins TRBV30 to TRBJ2-7; a possible D gene is TRBD1 (5 bases). Germline CDR1 is GTSNPN and CDR2 is SVGIG (reference sequence). V was clipped by 2 bases and J by 5 bases, with 13 bases between them. The CDR3 spans 13 residues. CDR3 DNA sequence: TGTGCCTGGAGTTATGTTTCAGGGAACGAGCAGTACTTC. This codes for CAWSYVSGNEQYF.

The chain's CDR3 is CASSYVGGTYNEQFF. As DNA, the CDR3 is TGTGCCAGCAGTTACGTGGGAGGAACCTACAATGAGCAGTTCTTC. This chain links TRBV6-6 with TRBJ2-1; possibly TRBD2 for D (6 bases). V lost 2 bases and J 2 bases, leaving 10 bases between the germline ends. From germline, CDR1 is MNHNY and CDR2 SVGAGI (reference sequence). The CDR3 contains 15 residues.

The chain has TRBV6-5 and TRBJ2-7; no clear D gene. Trimming cost V 6 bases and J 2 bases, with 11 bases left between them. CDR1 and CDR2 (germline): MNHEY, SVGAGI. The CDR3 has 13 residues. The chain's CDR3 is CASRRQSTYEQYF. The CDR3 nucleotides read TGTGCCAGCAGACGGCAGAGCACCTACGAGCAGTACTTC.

The chain has TRBV15 and TRBJ1-1, with 11 bases that match TRBD1. Germline V CDR1 and CDR2: LNHNV, YYDKDF (reference sequence). The CDR3 loop spans 13 amino acids. Trimming at V came to 3 bases and at J to 6 bases, leaving 0 bases not matched to a gene. In DNA form, the CDR3 reads TGTGCCACCAGCAGGGGACAGGGGGCTGAAGCTTTCTTT. Protein product: CATSRGQGAEAFF. The whole variable domain, filled in from reference TRBV15 and TRBJ1-1, reads DAMVIQNPRYQVTQFGKPVTLSCSQTLNHNVMYWYQQKSSQAPKLLFHYYDKDFNNEADTPDNFQSRRPNTSFCFLDIRSPGLGDTAMYLCATSRGQGAEAFFGQGTRLTVV.

This clone was recorded a few times. The gene calls are TRBV30 and TRBJ1-1; a weak D match, TRBD1 (5 bases). Germline V gene data show CDR1 as GTSNPN and CDR2 as SVGIG (reference sequence). The CDR3 covers 13 residues. Trimming pared 2 bases from V and 4 bases from J, leaving 11 bases between. CDR3 sequence reads: CAWSRRESTEAFF. CDR3 bases: TGTGCCTGGAGTCGCAGGGAAAGCACTGAAGCTTTCTTT. The full variable domain, in which reference TRBV30 and TRBJ1-1 provide the parts outside the CDR3, is SQTIHQWPATLVQPVGSPLSLECTVEGTSNPNLYWYRQAAGRGLQLLFYSVGIGQISSEVPQNLSASRPQDRQFILSSKKLLLSDSGFYLCAWSRRESTEAFFGQGTRLTVV.

The CDR3 spells CASTLGGGVGETQYF. For the CDR3, the DNA is TGTGCCAGCACCCTAGGGGGAGGGGTAGGAGAGACCCAGTACTTC. The V and J genes are TRBV6-1 and TRBJ2-5, with a tentative D call TRBD2 (7 bases). V was pared by 7 bases and J by 4 bases, with 19 bases between. CDR1 MNHNS and CDR2 SASEGT come from the germline V gene. This CDR3 comprises 15 residues.

This chain uses TRBV2 with TRBJ2-7, with D possibly TRBD2 on 5 matching bases. V dropped 1 base and J dropped 2 bases, with 6 bases sitting between them. The CDR3 is 13 amino acids. CDR1 is SNHLY, CDR2 FYNNEI, per germline. The CDR3 is CASSEGRAYEQYF. CDR3 DNA sequence: TGTGCCAGCAGTGAAGGGCGGGCCTACGAGCAGTACTTC.

Note on this clone: The same CDR3 is also encoded by other DNA sequences in this sample. This sequence joins TRBV7-9 and TRBJ1-5, with D perhaps matching TRBD1 (5 bases). The germline V gene encodes CDR1 SEHNR and CDR2 FQNEAQ (reference sequence). This CDR3 contains 15 residues. V dropped 1 base and J dropped 0 bases, with 7 bases sitting between them. CDR3 DNA sequence: TGTGCCAGCAGCTTAGGAGGGGCTAGCAATCAGCCCCAGCATTTT. Translation gives CASSLGGASNQPQHF.